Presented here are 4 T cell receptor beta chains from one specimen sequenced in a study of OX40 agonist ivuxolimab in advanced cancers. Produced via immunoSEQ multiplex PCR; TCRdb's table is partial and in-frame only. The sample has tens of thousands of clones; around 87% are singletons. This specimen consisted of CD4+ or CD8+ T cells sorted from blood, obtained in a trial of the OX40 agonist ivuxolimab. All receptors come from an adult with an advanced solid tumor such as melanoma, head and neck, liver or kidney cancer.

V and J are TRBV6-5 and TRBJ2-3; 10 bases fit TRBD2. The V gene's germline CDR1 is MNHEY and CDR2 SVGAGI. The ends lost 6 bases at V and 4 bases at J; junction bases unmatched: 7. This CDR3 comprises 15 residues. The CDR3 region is CASRRLAGDPDTQYF. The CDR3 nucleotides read TGTGCCAGCAGAAGACTAGCGGGCGACCCAGATACGCAGTATTTT.

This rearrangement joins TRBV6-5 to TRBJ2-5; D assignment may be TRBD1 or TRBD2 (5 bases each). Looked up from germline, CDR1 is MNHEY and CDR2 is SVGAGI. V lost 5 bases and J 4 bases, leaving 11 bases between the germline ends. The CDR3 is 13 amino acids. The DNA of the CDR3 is TGTGCCAGCAGTCCCACTGGGGGAGAGACCCAGTACTTC. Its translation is CASSPTGGETQYF.

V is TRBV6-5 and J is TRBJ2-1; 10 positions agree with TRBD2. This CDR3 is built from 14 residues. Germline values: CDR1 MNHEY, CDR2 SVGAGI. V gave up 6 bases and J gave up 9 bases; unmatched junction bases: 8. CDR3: CASRNSGRSSEQFF. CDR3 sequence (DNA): TGTGCCAGCAGGAATAGCGGGAGGTCGAGTGAGCAGTTCTTC.

The CDR3 here is CAWSRGTLSNYTF. DNA of the CDR3: TGTGCCTGGAGTCGGGGGACACTTTCTAACTACACCTTC. The genes are TRBV30 and TRBJ1-2, with a tentative D call TRBD1 (6 bases). The CDR3 sequence is 13 residues long. Trimming took 2 bases from V and 10 from J, leaving 17 bases between them. Germline CDR1 GTSNPN, CDR2 SVGIG (reference sequence).